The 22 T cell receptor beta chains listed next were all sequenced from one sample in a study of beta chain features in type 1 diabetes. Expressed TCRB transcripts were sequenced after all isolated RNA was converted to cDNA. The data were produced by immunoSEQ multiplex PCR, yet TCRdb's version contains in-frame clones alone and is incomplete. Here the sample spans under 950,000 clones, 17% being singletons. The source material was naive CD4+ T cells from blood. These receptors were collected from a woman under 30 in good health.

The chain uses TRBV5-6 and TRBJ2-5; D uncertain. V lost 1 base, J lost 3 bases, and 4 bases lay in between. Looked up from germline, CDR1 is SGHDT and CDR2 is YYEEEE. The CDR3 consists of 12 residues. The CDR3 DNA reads TGTGCCAGCAGCTTGTCCAAAGAGACCCAGTACTTC. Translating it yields CASSLSKETQYF.

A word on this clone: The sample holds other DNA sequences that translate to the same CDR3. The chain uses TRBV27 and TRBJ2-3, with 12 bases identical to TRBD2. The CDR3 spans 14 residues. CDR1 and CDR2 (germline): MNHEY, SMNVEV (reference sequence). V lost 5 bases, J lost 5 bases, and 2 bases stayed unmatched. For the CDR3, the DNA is TGTGCCAGCAGTCCGACTAGCGGGAGAGATACGCAGTATTTT. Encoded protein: CASSPTSGRDTQYF.

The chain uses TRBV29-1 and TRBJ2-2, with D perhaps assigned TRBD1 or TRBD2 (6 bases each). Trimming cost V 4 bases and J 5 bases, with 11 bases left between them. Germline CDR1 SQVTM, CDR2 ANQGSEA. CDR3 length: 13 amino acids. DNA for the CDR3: TGCAGCGTTGGGGGGGCTGAGACCGGGGAGCTGTTTTTT. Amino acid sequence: CSVGGAETGELFF.

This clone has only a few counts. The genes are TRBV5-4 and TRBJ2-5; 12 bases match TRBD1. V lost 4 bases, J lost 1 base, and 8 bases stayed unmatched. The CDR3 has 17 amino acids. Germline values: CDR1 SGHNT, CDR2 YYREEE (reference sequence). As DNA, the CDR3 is TGTGCCAGCAGCAAGGGACAGGGGGCCCGAGTCCAAGAGACCCAGTACTTC. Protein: CASSKGQGARVQETQYF.

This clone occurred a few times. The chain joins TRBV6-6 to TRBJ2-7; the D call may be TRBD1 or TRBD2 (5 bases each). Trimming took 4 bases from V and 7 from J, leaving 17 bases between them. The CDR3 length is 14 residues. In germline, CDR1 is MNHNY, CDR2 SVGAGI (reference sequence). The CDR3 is CASSSGPRGGEQYF. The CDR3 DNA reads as TGTGCCAGCAGTTCCGGGCCGAGGGGTGGGGAGCAGTACTTC.

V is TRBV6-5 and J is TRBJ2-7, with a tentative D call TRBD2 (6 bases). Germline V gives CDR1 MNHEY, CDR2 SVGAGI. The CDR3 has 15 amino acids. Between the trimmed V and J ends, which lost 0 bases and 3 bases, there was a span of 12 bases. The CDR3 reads CASSYSIGGHYEQYF. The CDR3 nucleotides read TGTGCCAGCAGTTACTCGATAGGAGGGCACTACGAGCAGTACTTC.

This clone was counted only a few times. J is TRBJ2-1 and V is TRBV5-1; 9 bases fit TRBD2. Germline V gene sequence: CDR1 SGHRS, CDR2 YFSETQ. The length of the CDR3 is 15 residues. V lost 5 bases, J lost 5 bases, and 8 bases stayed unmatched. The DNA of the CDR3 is TGCGCCAGCAGATCCGCCGGGACTAGCCACAATGAGCAGTTCTTC. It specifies CASRSAGTSHNEQFF.

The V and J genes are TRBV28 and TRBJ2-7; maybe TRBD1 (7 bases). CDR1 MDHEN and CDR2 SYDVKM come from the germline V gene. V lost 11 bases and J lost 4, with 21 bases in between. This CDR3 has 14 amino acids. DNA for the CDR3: TGTGCCTCCAGGAGGGCGGCAGGGGGTTACGAGCAGTACTTC. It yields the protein CASRRAAGGYEQYF.

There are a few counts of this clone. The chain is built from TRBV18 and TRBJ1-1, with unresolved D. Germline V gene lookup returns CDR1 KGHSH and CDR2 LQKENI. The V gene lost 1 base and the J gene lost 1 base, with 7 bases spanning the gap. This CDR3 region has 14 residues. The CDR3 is CASSPLSENTEAFF. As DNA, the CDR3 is TGTGCCAGCTCACCACTCTCGGAGAACACTGAAGCTTTCTTT.

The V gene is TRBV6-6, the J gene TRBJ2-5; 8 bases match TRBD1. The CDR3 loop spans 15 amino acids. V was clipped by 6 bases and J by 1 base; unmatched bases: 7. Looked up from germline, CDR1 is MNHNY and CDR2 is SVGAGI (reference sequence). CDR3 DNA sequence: TGTGCCAGCAGCCGTAACGACAGGGGCCAAGAGACCCAGTACTTC. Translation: CASSRNDRGQETQYF.

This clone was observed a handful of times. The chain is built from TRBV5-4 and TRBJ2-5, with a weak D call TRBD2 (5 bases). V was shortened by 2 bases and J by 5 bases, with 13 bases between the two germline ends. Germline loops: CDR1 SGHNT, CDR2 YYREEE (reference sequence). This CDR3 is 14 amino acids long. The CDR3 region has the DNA TGTGCCAGCAGCTTTAGGACGACGGGGGAGACCCAGTACTTC. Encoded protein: CASSFRTTGETQYF.

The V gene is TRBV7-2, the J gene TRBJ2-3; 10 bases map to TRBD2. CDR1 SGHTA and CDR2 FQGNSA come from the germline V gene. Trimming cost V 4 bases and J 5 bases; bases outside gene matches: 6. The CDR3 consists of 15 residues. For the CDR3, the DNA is TGTGCCAGCAGCTCCGGGAGACTAGCGGGAGATACGCAGTATTTT. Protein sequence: CASSSGRLAGDTQYF.

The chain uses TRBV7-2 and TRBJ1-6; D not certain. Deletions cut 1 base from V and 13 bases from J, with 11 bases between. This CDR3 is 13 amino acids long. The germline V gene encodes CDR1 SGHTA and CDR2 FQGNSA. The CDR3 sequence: CASSLEVNAPLHF. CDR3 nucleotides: TGTGCCAGCAGCTTAGAGGTCAACGCGCCCCTCCACTTT.

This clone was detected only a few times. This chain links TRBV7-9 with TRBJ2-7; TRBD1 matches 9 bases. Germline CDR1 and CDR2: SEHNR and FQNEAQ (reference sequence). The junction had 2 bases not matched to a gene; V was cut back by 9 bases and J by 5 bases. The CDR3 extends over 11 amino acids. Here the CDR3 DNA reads TGTGCCAGTGGGACAGGGCACGAGCAGTACTTC. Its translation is CASGTGHEQYF.

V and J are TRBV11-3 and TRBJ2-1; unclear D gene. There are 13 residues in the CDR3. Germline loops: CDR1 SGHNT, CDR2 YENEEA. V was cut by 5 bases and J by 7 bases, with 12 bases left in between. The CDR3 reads CASSHSTRNEQFF. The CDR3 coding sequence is TGTGCCAGCAGCCACAGTACTCGAAATGAGCAGTTCTTC. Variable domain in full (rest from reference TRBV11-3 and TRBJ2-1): EAGVVQSPRYKIIEKKQPVAFWCNPISGHNTLYWYLQNLGQGPELLIRYENEEAVDDSQLPKDRFSAERLKGVDSTLKIQPAELGDSAVYLCASSHSTRNEQFFGPGTRLTVL.

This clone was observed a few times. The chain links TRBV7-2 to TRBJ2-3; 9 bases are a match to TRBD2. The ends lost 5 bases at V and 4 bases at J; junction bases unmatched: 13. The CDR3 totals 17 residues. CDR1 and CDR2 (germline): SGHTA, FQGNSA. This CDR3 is CASSPSWSGRLADTQYF. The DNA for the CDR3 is TGTGCCAGCAGCCCCAGTTGGAGCGGGAGGTTAGCAGATACGCAGTATTTT.

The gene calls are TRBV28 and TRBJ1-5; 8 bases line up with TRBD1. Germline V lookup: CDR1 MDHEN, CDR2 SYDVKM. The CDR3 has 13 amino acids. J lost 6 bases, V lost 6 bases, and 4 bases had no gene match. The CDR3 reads CASRQGGVQPQHF. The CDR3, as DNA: TGTGCCAGCAGACAGGGGGGAGTTCAGCCCCAGCATTTT.

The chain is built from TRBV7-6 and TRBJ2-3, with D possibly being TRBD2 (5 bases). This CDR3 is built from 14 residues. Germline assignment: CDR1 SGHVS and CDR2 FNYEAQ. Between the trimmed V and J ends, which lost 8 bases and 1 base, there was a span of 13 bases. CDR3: CASSESSGTDTQYF. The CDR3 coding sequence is TGTGCCAGCTCCGAGAGTAGCGGCACAGATACGCAGTATTTT.

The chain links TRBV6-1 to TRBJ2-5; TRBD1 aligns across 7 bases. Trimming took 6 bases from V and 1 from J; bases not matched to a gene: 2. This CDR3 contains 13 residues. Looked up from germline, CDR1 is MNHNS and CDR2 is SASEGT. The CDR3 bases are TGTGCCAGCAGAGGGACAGCCCAAGAGACCCAGTACTTC. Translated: CASRGTAQETQYF.

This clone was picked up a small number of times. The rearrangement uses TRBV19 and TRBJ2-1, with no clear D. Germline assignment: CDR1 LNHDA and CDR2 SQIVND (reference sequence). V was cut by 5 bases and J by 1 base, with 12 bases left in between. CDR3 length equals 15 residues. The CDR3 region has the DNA TGTGCCAGTAGTCGGAGCCTGTGGTCCTACAATGAGCAGTTCTTC. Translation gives CASSRSLWSYNEQFF.

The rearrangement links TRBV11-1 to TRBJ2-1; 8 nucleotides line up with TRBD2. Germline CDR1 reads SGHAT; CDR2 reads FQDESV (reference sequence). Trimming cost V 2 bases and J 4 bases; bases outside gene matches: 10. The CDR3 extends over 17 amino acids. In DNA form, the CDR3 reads TGTGCCAGCAGCTTACGGGGCCTAGCGGGCTTGTACAATGAGCAGTTCTTC. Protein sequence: CASSLRGLAGLYNEQFF.

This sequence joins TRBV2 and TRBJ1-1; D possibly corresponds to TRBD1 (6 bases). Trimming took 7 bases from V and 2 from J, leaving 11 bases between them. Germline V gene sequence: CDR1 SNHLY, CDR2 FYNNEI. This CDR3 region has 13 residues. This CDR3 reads CASTRTDNTEAFF. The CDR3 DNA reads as TGTGCCAGCACTAGGACAGATAACACTGAAGCTTTCTTT.